Sequencing of this T cell receptor (beta chain) was carried out in a study of T cell changes during pregnancy in multiple sclerosis. Profiled with immunoSEQ multiplex PCR; TCRdb holds only in-frame clones, not every one. The sample holds tens of thousands of clones, around 93% seen once. Between the trimmed V and J ends, which lost 7 bases and 2 bases, there was a span of 2 bases. Germline loops: CDR1 SNHLY, CDR2 FYNNEI. The CDR3 totals 10 residues. The material sequenced was peripheral blood, taken before pregnancy. The receptor comes from a female donor with multiple sclerosis, enrolled in a pregnancy study. The genes are TRBV2 and TRBJ2-5; D is uncertain. The CDR3 DNA reads as TGTGCCAGCACGCAAGAGACCCAGTACTTC. It is translated as CASTQETQYF.